Reported below is one T cell receptor beta chain. The target antigen is unknown. Researchers built TCR beta libraries using quantitative 5'-RACE with molecular barcodes. TCRdb re-called the 5' RACE reads with MiXCR, one entry per CDR3 protein. The table records approximately 210,000 distinct CDR3 sequences, 9.5% to 15% of them present only once. The entry originates in a study of CD8 T cells in ankylosing spondylitis. Study observations and caveats: In reactive arthritis synovial fluid and blood, some motif variants had been reported before.

V was clipped by 7 bases and J by 2 bases, with 11 bases between them. The CDR3 totals 13 residues. Looked up from germline, CDR1 is DFQATT and CDR2 is SNEGSKA (reference sequence). Sequences were obtained from blood, either unsorted or a sorted T cell fraction (not recorded which). This TCR was recovered from a male donor with ankylosing spondylitis or in good health (not recorded which). The rearrangement links TRBV20-1 to TRBJ2-2; D possibly matches TRBD1 or TRBD2 (5 bases each). CDR3 amino acids: CSVRRGNTGELFF. The DNA of the CDR3 is TGCAGTGTCCGACGGGGCAACACCGGGGAGCTGTTTTTT.